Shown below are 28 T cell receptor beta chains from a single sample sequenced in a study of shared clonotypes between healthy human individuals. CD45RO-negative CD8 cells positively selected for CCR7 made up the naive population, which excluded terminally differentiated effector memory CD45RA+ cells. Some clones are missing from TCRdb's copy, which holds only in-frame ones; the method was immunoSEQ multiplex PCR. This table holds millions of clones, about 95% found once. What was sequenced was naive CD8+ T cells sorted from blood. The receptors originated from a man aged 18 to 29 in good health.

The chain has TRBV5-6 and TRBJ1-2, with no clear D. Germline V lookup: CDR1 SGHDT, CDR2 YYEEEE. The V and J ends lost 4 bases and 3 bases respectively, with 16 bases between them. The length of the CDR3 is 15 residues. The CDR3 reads CASSLGHFNHYGYTF. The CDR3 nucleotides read TGTGCCAGCAGCCTCGGCCACTTCAACCACTATGGCTACACCTTC.

CDR3 DNA: TGTGCCAGCGAAGCGGTGAATGAGCAGTTCTTC. Residues: CASEAVNEQFF. This chain links TRBV25-1 with TRBJ2-1; possibly TRBD2 for D (5 bases). Germline CDR1 is MGHDK and CDR2 is SYGVNS. Trimming took off 8 bases at V and 7 bases at J, with 9 bases between the two ends. The CDR3 consists of 11 residues.

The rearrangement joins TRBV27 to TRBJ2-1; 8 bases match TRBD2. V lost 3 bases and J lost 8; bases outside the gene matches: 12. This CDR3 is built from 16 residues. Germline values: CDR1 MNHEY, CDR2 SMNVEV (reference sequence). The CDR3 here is CASSFGPGLVSDEQFF. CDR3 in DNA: TGTGCCAGCAGTTTCGGACCGGGACTAGTGAGCGATGAGCAGTTCTTC.

Here the CDR3 reads CASSQDRTGGHEQYF. The CDR3, as DNA: TGCGCCAGCAGCCAAGATCGGACAGGGGGCCACGAGCAGTACTTC. The chain uses TRBV4-1 and TRBJ2-7, with 11 nucleotides matching TRBD1. The CDR3 spans 15 residues. The germline V gene has CDR1 MGHRA and CDR2 YSYEKL. The V gene end was trimmed by 0 bases and the J gene end by 5 bases; junction bases not matched to a gene: 3.

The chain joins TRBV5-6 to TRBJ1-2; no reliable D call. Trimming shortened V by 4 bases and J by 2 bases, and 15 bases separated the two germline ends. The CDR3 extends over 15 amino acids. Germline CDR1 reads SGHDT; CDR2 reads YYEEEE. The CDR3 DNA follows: TGTGCCAGCAGCCTCTTATGGGCGGAGAACTATGGCTACACCTTC. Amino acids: CASSLLWAENYGYTF.

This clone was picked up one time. The CDR3 is CASSGPGTSGVLQETQYF. DNA for the CDR3: TGTGCCAGCAGCGGACCCGGGACTAGCGGGGTGTTGCAAGAGACCCAGTACTTC. The genes are TRBV7-9 and TRBJ2-5, with TRBD2 matching over 13 bases. Trimming at V came to 5 bases and at J to 2 bases, leaving 11 bases not matched to a gene. Germline V gene lookup returns CDR1 SEHNR and CDR2 FQNEAQ (reference sequence). This CDR3 spans 18 amino acids.

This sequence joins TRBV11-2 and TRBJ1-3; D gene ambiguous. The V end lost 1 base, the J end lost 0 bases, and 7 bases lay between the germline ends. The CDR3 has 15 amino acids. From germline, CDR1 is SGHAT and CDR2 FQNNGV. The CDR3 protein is CASSLGRASGNTIYF. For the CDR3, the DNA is TGTGCCAGCAGCTTAGGGAGGGCCTCTGGAAACACCATATATTTT. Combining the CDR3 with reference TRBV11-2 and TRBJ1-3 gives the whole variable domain EAGVAQSPRYKIIEKRQSVAFWCNPISGHATLYWYQQILGQGPKLLIQFQNNGVVDDSQLPKDRFSAERLKGVDSTLKIQPAKLEDSAVYLCASSLGRASGNTIYFGEGSWLTVV.

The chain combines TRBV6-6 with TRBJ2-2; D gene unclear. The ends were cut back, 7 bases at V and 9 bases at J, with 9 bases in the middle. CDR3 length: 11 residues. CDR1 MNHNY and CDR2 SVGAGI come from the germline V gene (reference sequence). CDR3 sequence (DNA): TGTGCCAGCACCCCAGACCGGGAGCTGTTTTTT. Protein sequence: CASTPDRELFF.

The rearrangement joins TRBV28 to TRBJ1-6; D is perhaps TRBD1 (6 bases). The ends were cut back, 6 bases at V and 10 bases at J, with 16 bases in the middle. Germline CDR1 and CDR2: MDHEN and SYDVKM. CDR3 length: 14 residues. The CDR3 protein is CASSPQGIGSPLHF. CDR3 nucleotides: TGTGCCAGCAGCCCTCAGGGGATTGGGTCACCCCTCCACTTT. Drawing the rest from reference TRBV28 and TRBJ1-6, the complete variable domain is DVKVTQSSRYLVKRTGEKVFLECVQDMDHENMFWYRQDPGLGLRLIYFSYDVKMKEKGDIPEGYSVSREKKERFSLILESASTNQTSMYLCASSPQGIGSPLHFGNGTRLTVT.

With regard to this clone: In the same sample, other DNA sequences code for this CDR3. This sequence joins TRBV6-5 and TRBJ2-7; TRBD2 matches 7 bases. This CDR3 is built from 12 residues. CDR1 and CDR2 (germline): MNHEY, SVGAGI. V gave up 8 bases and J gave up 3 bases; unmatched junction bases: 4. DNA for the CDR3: TGTGCCAGCTCCTTAGCGGGCTACGAGCAGTACTTC. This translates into CASSLAGYEQYF.

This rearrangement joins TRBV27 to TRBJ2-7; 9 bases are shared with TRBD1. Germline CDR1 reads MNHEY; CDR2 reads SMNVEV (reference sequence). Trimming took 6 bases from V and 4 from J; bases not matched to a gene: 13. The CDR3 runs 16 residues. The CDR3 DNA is TGTGCCAGCAGCCGAGGCCCGGGACAGGGCAGGTACGAGCAGTACTTC. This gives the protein CASSRGPGQGRYEQYF.

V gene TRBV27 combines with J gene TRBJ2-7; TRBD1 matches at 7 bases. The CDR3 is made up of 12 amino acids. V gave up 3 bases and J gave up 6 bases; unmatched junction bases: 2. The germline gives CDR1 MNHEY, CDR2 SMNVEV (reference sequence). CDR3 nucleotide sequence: TGTGCCAGCAGTTTGACAGGGCTCGAGCAGTACTTC. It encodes CASSLTGLEQYF.

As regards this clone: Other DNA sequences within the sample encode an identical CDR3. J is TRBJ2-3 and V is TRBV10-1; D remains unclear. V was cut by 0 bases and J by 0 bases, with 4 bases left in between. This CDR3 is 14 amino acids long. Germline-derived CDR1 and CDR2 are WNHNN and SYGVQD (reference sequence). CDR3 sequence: CASSESTSTDTQYF. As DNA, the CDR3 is TGCGCCAGCAGTGAGTCTACCAGCACAGATACGCAGTATTTT.

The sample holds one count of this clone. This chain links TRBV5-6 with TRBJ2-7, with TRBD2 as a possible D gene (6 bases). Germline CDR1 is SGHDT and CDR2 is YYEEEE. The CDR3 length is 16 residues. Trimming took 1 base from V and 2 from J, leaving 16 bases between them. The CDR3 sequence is CASSLLWEANTYEQYF. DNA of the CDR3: TGTGCCAGCAGCTTGTTGTGGGAGGCTAACACCTACGAGCAGTACTTC. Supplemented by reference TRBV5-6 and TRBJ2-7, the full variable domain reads DAGVTQSPTHLIKTRGQQVTLRCSPKSGHDTVSWYQQALGQGPQFIFQYYEEEERQRGNFPDRFSGHQFPNYSSELNVNALLLGDSALYLCASSLLWEANTYEQYFGPGTRLTVT.

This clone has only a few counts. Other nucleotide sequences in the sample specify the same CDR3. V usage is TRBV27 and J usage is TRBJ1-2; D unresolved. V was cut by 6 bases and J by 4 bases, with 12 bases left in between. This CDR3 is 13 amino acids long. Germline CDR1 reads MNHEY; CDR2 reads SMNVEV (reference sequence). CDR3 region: CASSLSRSYGYTF. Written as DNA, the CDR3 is TGTGCCAGCAGCCTGTCCAGGTCCTATGGCTACACCTTC.

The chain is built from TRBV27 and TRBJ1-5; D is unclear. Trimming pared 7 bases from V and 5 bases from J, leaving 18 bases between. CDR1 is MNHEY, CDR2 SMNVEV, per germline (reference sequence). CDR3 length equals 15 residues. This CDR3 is CASKLVGEGHQPQHF. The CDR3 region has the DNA TGTGCCAGCAAACTAGTGGGAGAGGGTCATCAGCCCCAGCATTTT.

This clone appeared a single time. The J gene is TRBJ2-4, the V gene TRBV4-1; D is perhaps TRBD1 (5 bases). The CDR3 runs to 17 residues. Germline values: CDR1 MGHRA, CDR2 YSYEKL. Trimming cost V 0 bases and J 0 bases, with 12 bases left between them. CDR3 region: CASSQDQGTLAKNIQYF. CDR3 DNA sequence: TGCGCCAGCAGCCAAGATCAGGGAACCCTAGCCAAAAACATTCAGTACTTC.

The CDR3 reads CASSPLGDEKLFF. Written as DNA, the CDR3 is TGTGCCAGCAGTCCCTTAGGGGATGAAAAACTGTTTTTT. The rearrangement uses TRBV27 and TRBJ1-4, with D tentatively TRBD1 (5 bases). The germline V and J ends were trimmed by 5 bases and 6 bases, with 10 bases remaining between them. Germline V gene data show CDR1 as MNHEY and CDR2 as SMNVEV (reference sequence). The CDR3 has 13 residues.

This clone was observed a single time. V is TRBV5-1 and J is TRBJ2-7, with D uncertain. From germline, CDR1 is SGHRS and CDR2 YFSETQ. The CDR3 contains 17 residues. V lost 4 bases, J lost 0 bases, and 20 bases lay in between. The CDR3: CASSEDKPYLSSYEQYF. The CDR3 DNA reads TGCGCCAGCAGCGAAGACAAGCCCTACCTGAGCTCCTACGAGCAGTACTTC.

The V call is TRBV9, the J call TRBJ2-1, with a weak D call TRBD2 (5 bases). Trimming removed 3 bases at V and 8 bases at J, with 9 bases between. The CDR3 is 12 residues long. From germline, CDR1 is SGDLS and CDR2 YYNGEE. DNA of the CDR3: TGTGCCAGCAGCGGAGGGCGGCATGAGCAGTTCTTC. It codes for CASSGGRHEQFF.

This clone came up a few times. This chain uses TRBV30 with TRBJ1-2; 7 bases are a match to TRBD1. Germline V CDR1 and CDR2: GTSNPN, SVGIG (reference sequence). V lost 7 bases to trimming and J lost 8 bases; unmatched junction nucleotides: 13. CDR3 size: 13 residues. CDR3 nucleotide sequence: TGTGCCTCTACCCAAGGCACAGGGGAGGGCTACACCTTC. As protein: CASTQGTGEGYTF.

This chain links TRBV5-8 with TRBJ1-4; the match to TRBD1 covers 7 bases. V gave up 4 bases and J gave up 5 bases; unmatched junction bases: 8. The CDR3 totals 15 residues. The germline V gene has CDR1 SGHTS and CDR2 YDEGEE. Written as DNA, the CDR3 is TGTGCCAGCAGCATACCGACAGGGAAGAATGAAAAACTGTTTTTT. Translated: CASSIPTGKNEKLFF. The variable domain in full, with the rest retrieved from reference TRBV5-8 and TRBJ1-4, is EAGVTQSPTHLIKTRGQQATLRCSPISGHTSVYWYQQALGLGLQFLLWYDEGEERNRGNFPPRFSGRQFPNYSSELNVNALELEDSALYLCASSIPTGKNEKLFFGSGTQLSVL.

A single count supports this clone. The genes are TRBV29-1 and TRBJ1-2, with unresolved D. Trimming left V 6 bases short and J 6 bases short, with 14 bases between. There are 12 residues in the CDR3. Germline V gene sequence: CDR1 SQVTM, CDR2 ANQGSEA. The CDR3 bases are TGCAGCGTGGTGGAGCAGAGTAATGGCTACACCTTC. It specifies CSVVEQSNGYTF.

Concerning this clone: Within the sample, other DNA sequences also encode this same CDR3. The CDR3, as DNA: TGCAGCGTTGAAGATGGCGGCTATGGCTACACCTTC. As protein: CSVEDGGYGYTF. The J gene is TRBJ1-2, the V gene TRBV29-1; D is unresolved. There are 12 residues in the CDR3. Trimming took off 0 bases at V and 4 bases at J, with 6 bases between the two ends. Germline V gives CDR1 SQVTM, CDR2 ANQGSEA.

The CDR3 region is CASSETGFYEQYF. CDR3 bases: TGTGCCAGCAGTGAAACAGGGTTCTACGAGCAGTACTTC. The V call is TRBV6-1, the J call TRBJ2-7; D is perhaps TRBD1 (6 bases). The CDR3 is 13 residues long. Trimming removed 2 bases at V and 3 bases at J, with 8 bases between. CDR1 and CDR2 from the germline V gene are MNHNS and SASEGT.

The CDR3 loop is CASSQGLAGAFYEQYF. CDR3 sequence (DNA): TGTGCCAGCAGCCAAGGACTAGCGGGGGCCTTCTACGAGCAGTACTTC. This chain connects TRBV9 to TRBJ2-7; 13 bases align to TRBD2. Per the germline V gene, CDR1 is SGDLS and CDR2 is YYNGEE. V lost 4 bases, J lost 3 bases, and 7 bases stayed unmatched. The CDR3 runs to 16 residues.

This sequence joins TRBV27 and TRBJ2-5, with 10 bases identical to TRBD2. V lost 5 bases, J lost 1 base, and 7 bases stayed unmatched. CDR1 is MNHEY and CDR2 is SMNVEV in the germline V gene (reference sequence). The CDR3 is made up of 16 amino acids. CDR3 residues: CASSPWTSGSQETQYF. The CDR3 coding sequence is TGTGCCAGCAGTCCCTGGACTAGCGGAAGCCAAGAGACCCAGTACTTC.

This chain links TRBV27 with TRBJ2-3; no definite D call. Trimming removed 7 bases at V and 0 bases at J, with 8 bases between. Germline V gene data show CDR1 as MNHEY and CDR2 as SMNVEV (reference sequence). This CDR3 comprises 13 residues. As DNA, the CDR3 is TGTGCCAGCATCGGGCCGAGCACAGATACGCAGTATTTT. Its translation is CASIGPSTDTQYF.